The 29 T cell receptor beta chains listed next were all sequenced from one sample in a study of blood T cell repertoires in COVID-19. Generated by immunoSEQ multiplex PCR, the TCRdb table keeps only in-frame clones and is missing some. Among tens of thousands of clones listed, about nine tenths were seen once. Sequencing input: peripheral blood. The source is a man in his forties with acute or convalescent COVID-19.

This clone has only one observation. The CDR3 spells CASSSSTGREKLFF. CDR3 bases: TGTGCCAGCTCATCTTCGACAGGGCGTGAAAAACTGTTTTTT. V and J are TRBV18 and TRBJ1-4; 7 nucleotides line up with TRBD1. CDR3 length equals 14 residues. Germline V lookup: CDR1 KGHSH, CDR2 LQKENI. J was trimmed by 7 bases and V by 5 bases; bases with no gene match: 7.

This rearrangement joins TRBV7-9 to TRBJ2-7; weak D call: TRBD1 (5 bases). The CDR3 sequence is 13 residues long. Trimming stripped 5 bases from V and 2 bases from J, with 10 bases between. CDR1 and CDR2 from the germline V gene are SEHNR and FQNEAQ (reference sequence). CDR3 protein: CASSPRQPYEQYF. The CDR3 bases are TGTGCCAGCAGCCCAAGACAGCCCTACGAGCAGTACTTC.

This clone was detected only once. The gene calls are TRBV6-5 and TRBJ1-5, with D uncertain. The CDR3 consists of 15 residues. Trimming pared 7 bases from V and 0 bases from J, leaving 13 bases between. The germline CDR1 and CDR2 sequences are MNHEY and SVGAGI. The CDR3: CASTLRTNSNQPQHF. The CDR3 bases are TGTGCCAGCACTCTAAGAACCAATAGCAATCAGCCCCAGCATTTT.

The CDR3: CASSITESQPQHF. DNA of the CDR3: TGTGCCAGCAGCATCACAGAGAGTCAGCCCCAGCATTTT. The V gene is TRBV5-5, the J gene TRBJ1-5; D not resolved. Trimming removed 4 bases at V and 6 bases at J, with 11 bases between. Germline loops: CDR1 SGHKS, CDR2 YYEKEE (reference sequence). The CDR3 is 13 residues long.

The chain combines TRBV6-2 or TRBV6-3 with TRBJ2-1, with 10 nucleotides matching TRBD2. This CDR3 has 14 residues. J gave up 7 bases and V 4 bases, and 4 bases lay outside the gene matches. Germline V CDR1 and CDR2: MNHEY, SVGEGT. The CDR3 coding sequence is TGTGCCAGCAGTTTTCTAGCGGGAGTTAATGAGCAGTTCTTC. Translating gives CASSFLAGVNEQFF.

The CDR3 here is CASGNGGGIYEQYF. The CDR3 DNA is TGTGCCAGTGGGAACGGGGGAGGGATCTACGAGCAGTACTTC. This chain joins TRBV19 and TRBJ2-7; TRBD2 matches 7 bases. The CDR3 loop spans 14 amino acids. The J segment lost 3 bases and the V segment lost 8 bases, leaving 10 bases of the junction unmatched. Germline CDR1 is LNHDA and CDR2 is SQIVND (reference sequence).

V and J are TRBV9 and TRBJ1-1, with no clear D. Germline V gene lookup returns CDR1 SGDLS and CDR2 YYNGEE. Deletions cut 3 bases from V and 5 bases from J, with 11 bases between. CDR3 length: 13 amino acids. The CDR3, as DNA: TGTGCCAGCAGCGATCGGGGAGGAACTGAAGCTTTCTTT. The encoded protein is CASSDRGGTEAFF.

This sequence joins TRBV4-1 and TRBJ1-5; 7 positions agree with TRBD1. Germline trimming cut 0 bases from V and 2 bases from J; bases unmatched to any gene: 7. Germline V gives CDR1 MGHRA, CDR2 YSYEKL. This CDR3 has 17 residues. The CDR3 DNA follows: TGCGCCAGCAGCCAAGAAGGGGGCAGGGCGGGCAATCAGCCCCAGCATTTT. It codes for CASSQEGGRAGNQPQHF.

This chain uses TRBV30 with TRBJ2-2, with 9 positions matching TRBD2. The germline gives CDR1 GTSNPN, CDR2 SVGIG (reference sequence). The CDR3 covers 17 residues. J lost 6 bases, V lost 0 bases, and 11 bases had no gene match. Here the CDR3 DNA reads TGTGCCTGGAGTGTACTGCGAACTAGCGGGTATCCCGGGGAGCTGTTTTTT. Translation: CAWSVLRTSGYPGELFF. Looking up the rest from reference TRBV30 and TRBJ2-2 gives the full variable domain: SQTIHQWPATLVQPVGSPLSLECTVEGTSNPNLYWYRQAAGRGLQLLFYSVGIGQISSEVPQNLSASRPQDRQFILSSKKLLLSDSGFYLCAWSVLRTSGYPGELFFGEGSRLTVL.

The CDR3 protein is CASATAGADSPLHF. CDR3 in DNA: TGTGCCAGCGCCACCGCTGGGGCAGATTCACCCCTCCACTTT. The rearrangement uses TRBV7-2 and TRBJ1-6; possible D gene TRBD1, 5 bases. Germline CDR1 SGHTA, CDR2 FQGNSA. This CDR3 comprises 14 residues. The ends were cut back, 8 bases at V and 8 bases at J, with 16 bases in the middle.

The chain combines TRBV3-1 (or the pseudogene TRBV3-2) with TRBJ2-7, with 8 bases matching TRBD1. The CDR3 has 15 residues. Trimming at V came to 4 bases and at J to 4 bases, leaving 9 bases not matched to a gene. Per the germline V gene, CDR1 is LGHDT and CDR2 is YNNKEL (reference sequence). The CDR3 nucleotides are TGTGCCAGCAGCCTGGGGGGCAGGGGGCCGTACGAGCAGTACTTC. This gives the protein CASSLGGRGPYEQYF.

CDR3 DNA sequence: TGCGCCAGCAGCCCTCGCGGGCGAGGGGAGACCCAGTACTTC. This gives the protein CASSPRGRGETQYF. The J gene is TRBJ2-5, the V gene TRBV10-1; weak D call: TRBD2 (5 bases). Germline V CDR1 and CDR2: WNHNN, SYGVQD (reference sequence). V was shortened by 6 bases and J by 5 bases, with 16 bases between the two germline ends. The CDR3 has 14 amino acids.

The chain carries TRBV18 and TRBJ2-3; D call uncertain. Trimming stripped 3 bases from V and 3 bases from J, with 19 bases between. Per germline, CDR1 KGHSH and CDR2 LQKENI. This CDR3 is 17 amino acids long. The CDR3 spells CASSPFAPTGITDTQYF. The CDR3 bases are TGTGCCAGCTCACCCTTCGCCCCGACTGGAATAACAGATACGCAGTATTTT.

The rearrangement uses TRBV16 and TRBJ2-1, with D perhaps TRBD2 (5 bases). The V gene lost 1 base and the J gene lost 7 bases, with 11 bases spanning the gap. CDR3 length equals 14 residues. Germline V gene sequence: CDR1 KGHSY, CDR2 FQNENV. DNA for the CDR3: TGTGCCAGCAGCCAATTCTCCGGGGAAAATGAGCAGTTCTTC. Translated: CASSQFSGENEQFF.

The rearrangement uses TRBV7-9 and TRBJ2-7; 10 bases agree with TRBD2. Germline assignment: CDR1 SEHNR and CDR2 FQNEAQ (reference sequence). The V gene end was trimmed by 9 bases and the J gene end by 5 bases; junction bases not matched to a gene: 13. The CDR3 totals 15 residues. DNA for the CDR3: TGTGCCAGGGGAAGGGAAGCGGGAGGGGTCGACGAGCAGTACTTC. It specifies CARGREAGGVDEQYF. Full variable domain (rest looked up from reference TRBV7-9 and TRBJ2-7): DTGVSQNPRHKITKRGQNVTFRCDPISEHNRLYWYRQTLGQGPEFLTYFQNEAQLEKSRLLSDRFSAERPKGSFSTLEIQRTEQGDSAMYLCARGREAGGVDEQYFGPGTRLTVT.

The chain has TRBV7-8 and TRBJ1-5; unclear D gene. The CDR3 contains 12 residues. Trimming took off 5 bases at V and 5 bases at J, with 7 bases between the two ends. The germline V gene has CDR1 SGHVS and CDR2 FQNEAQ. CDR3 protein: CASSPTDQPQHF. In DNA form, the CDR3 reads TGTGCCAGCAGCCCCACGGATCAGCCCCAGCATTTT.

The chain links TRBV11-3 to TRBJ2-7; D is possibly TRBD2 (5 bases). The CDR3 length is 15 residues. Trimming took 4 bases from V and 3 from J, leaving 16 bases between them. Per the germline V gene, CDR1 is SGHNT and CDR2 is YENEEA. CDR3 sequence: CASSSRGGEVYEQYF. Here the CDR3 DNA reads TGTGCCAGCAGCTCCCGGGGTGGTGAAGTCTACGAGCAGTACTTC.

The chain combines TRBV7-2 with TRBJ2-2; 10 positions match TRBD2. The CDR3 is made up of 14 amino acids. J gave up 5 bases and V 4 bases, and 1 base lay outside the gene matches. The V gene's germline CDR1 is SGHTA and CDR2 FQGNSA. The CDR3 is CASSSTSGTGELFF. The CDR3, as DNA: TGTGCCAGCAGCTCGACTAGCGGGACCGGGGAGCTGTTTTTT. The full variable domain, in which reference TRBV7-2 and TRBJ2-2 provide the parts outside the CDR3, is GAGVSQSPSNKVTEKGKDVELRCDPISGHTALYWYRQSLGQGLEFLIYFQGNSAPDKSGLPSDRFSAERTGGSVSTLTIQRTQQEDSAVYLCASSSTSGTGELFFGEGSRLTVL.

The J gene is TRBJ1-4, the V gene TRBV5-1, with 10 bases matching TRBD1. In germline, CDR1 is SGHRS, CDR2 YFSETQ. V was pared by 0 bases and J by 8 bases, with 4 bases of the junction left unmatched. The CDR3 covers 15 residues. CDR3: CASSLDGTGAEKLFF. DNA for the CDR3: TGCGCCAGCAGCTTGGATGGGACAGGGGCAGAAAAACTGTTTTTT.

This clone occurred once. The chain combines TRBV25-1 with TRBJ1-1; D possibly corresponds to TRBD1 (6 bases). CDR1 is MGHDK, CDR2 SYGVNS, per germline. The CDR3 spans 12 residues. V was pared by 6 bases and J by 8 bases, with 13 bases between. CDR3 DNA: TGTGCCAGCAGCCTGACAGGCTCCGAAGCTTTCTTT. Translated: CASSLTGSEAFF.

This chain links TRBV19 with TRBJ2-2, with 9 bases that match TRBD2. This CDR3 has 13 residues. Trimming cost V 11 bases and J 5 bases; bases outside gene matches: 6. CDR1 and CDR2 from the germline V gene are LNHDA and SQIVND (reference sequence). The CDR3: CAGSSGKTGELFF. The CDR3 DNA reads TGTGCCGGGTCTAGCGGGAAAACCGGGGAGCTGTTTTTT.

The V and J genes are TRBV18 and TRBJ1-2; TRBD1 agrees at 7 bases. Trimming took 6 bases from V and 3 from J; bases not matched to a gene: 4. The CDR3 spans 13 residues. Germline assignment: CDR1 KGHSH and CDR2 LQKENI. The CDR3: CASSPDRYYGYTF. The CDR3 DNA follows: TGTGCCAGCTCGCCGGACAGGTACTATGGCTACACCTTC.

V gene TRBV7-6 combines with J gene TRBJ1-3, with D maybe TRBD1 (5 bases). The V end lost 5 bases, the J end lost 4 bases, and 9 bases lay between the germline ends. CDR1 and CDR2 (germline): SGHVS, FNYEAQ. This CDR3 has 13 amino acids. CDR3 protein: CASSTQGGNTIYF. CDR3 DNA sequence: TGTGCCAGCAGCACCCAGGGAGGAAACACCATATATTTT.

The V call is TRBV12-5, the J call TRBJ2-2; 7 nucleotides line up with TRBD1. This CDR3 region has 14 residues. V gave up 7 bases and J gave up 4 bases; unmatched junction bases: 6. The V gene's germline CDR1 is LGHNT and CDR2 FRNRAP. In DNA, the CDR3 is TGTGCTAGTGAGGTAGGGGGCACCACCGGGGAGCTGTTTTTT. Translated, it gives CASEVGGTTGELFF.

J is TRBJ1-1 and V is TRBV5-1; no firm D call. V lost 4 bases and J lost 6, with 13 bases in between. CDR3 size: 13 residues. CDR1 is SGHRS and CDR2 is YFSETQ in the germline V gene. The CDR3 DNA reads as TGCGCCAGCAGCCTCACCCCAGGCCCTGAAGCTTTCTTT. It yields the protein CASSLTPGPEAFF.

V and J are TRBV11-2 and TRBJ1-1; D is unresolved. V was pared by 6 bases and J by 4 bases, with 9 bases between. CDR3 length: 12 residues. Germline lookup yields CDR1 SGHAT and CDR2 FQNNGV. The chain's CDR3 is CASSFHGTEAFF. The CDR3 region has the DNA TGTGCCAGCAGTTTCCACGGCACTGAAGCTTTCTTT.

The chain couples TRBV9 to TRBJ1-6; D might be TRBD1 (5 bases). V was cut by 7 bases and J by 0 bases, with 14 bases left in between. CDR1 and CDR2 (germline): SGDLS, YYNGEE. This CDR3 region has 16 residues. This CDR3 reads CASGRDPSSYNSPLHF. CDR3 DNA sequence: TGTGCCAGCGGGCGGGACCCGAGCTCCTATAATTCACCCCTCCACTTT.

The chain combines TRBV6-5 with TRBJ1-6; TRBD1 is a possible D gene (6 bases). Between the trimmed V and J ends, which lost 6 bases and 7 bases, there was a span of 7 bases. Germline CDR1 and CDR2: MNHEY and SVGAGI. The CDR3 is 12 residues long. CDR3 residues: CASRTGNSPLHF. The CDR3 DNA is TGTGCCAGCAGGACAGGCAATTCACCCCTCCACTTT.

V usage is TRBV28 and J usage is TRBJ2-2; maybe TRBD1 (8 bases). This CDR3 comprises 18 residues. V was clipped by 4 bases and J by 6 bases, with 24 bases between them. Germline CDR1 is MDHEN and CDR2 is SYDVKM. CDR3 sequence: CASSSLGGQGLAAGELFF. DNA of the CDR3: TGTGCCAGCAGTTCACTCGGAGGACAGGGTCTAGCGGCCGGGGAGCTGTTTTTT.